A single sample is the source of the 28 T cell receptor beta chains below, sequenced in a study of blood T cell repertoires in COVID-19. The method was immunoSEQ multiplex PCR; TCRdb's version includes in-frame clones alone and lacks a portion of them. The table lists some 96,000 clones, about nine tenths of them singletons. The material sequenced was peripheral blood. These receptor sequences come from a man in his fifties or sixties with active COVID-19.

The chain links TRBV5-6 to TRBJ1-4; D may be TRBD1 (5 bases). The V end was cut by 2 bases, the J end by 7 bases, with 18 bases between. The length of the CDR3 is 16 residues. Germline assignment: CDR1 SGHDT and CDR2 YYEEEE. The CDR3 coding sequence is TGTGCCAGCAGCTTTTCCCCGTCCGGGAGGGGTGAAAAACTGTTTTTT. Translation: CASSFSPSGRGEKLFF.

This chain links TRBV18 with TRBJ1-5, with D possibly matching TRBD1 (6 bases). Germline V lookup: CDR1 KGHSH, CDR2 LQKENI. V was shortened by 4 bases and J by 5 bases, with 12 bases between the two germline ends. CDR3 length: 14 residues. The CDR3 here is CASSLDRKDQPQHF. CDR3 coding DNA: TGTGCCAGCTCACTCGACAGGAAGGATCAGCCCCAGCATTTT.

The chain joins TRBV4-1 to TRBJ2-2; 9 bases are a match to TRBD2. Germline V CDR1 and CDR2: MGHRA, YSYEKL. The length of the CDR3 is 15 residues. J gave up 6 bases and V 3 bases, and 5 bases lay outside the gene matches. For the CDR3, the DNA is TGCGCCAGCAGCCAGGGGCGGGGGGGCCCCGGGGAGCTGTTTTTT. This sequence encodes CASSQGRGGPGELFF.

This chain uses TRBV7-8 with TRBJ1-2, with a weak D call TRBD1 (5 bases). CDR1 SGHVS and CDR2 FQNEAQ come from the germline V gene. The CDR3 extends over 15 amino acids. V shed 5 bases and J shed 3 bases, with 16 bases lying between them. CDR3 residues: CASSPSMTAYYGYTF. CDR3 nucleotide sequence: TGTGCCAGCAGCCCCTCCATGACAGCTTACTATGGCTACACCTTC.

This clone was counted a few times. The rearrangement uses TRBV9 and TRBJ2-1; D not certain. The CDR3 has 14 residues. Germline CDR1 is SGDLS and CDR2 is YYNGEE. Trimming removed 0 bases at V and 4 bases at J, with 8 bases between. The chain's CDR3 is CASSVDTEYNEQFF. The CDR3 nucleotides read TGTGCCAGCAGCGTAGACACAGAATACAATGAGCAGTTCTTC.

This clone has just a few counts. The chain joins TRBV4-1 to TRBJ1-6; the match to TRBD1 covers 7 bases. Unmatched junction bases numbered 9, after V lost 0 bases and J lost 10 bases. Germline lookup yields CDR1 MGHRA and CDR2 YSYEKL. This CDR3 comprises 16 residues. CDR3 protein: CASSQEGGQGGSPLHF. CDR3 DNA sequence: TGCGCCAGCAGCCAAGAGGGGGGACAAGGGGGCTCACCCCTCCACTTT.

In its sample, this clone was seen once. It is unclear where the CDR3 begins or ends on the DNA, so no DNA is shown, and the CDR3 is as TCRdb lists it. The V call is TRBV6-5, the J call TRBJ2-5; the table's D call of TRBD2 was not tested on the DNA. CDR1 and CDR2 (germline): MNHEY, SVGAGI. From its first to its last residue, the CDR3 has 15 amino acids. This CDR3 is CASTSAGGGQETQYF.

The chain recombines TRBV5-6 with TRBJ2-2, with 7 bases fitting TRBD2. The J segment lost 1 base and the V segment lost 0 bases, leaving 12 bases of the junction unmatched. CDR1 is SGHDT, CDR2 YYEEEE, per germline. The CDR3 is made up of 19 amino acids. CDR3 sequence reads: CASSLEGRLAVWNTGELFF. The DNA of the CDR3 is TGTGCCAGCAGCTTGGAGGGGCGGCTAGCGGTCTGGAACACCGGGGAGCTGTTTTTT.

V usage is TRBV18 and J usage is TRBJ2-5, with 8 bases matching TRBD1. V shed 10 bases and J 5 bases; nucleotides not matched to a gene: 9. Germline values: CDR1 KGHSH, CDR2 LQKENI. This CDR3 is built from 13 residues. CDR3 DNA: TGTGCCACTAAGACAGGGGCGGGCGAGACCCAGTACTTC. Translating gives CATKTGAGETQYF.

This chain uses TRBV19 with TRBJ1-2, with 10 bases aligning to TRBD1. J gave up 3 bases and V 5 bases, and 6 bases lay outside the gene matches. This CDR3 has 15 amino acids. In germline, CDR1 is LNHDA, CDR2 SQIVND (reference sequence). The CDR3 DNA reads TGTGCCAGTAGTGTCCCCGGGACAGGGGACTATGGCTACACCTTC. It encodes CASSVPGTGDYGYTF. The whole variable domain, remainder taken from reference TRBV19 and TRBJ1-2, is DGGITQSPKYLFRKEGQNVTLSCEQNLNHDAMYWYRQDPGQGLRLIYYSQIVNDFQKGDIAEGYSVSREKKESFPLTVTSAQKNPTAFYLCASSVPGTGDYGYTFGSGTRLTVV.

The chain has TRBV5-6 and TRBJ2-5; a weak D match, TRBD1 (6 bases). Germline V gene data show CDR1 as SGHDT and CDR2 as YYEEEE. This CDR3 has 14 residues. The germline V and J ends were trimmed by 7 bases and 4 bases, with 17 bases remaining between them. As DNA, the CDR3 is TGTGCCAGCGTAGAACAGGGCCGATTAGAGACCCAGTACTTC. It is translated as CASVEQGRLETQYF. Complete variable domain (other parts from reference TRBV5-6 and TRBJ2-5): DAGVTQSPTHLIKTRGQQVTLRCSPKSGHDTVSWYQQALGQGPQFIFQYYEEEERQRGNFPDRFSGHQFPNYSSELNVNALLLGDSALYLCASVEQGRLETQYFGPGTRLLVL.

The rearrangement joins TRBV18 to TRBJ1-5, with a tentative D call TRBD1 (5 bases). Trimming shortened V by 5 bases and J by 3 bases, and 14 bases separated the two germline ends. This CDR3 has 15 residues. From germline, CDR1 is KGHSH and CDR2 LQKENI. Here the CDR3 DNA reads TGTGCCAGCTCAGCTGGGGCACAATCCAATCAGCCCCAGCATTTT. It encodes CASSAGAQSNQPQHF.

CDR3 bases: TGTGCCAGCAGTGAATATTCACCAGGGAGGGGAGGCAATTCACCCCTCCACTTT. Its protein is CASSEYSPGRGGNSPLHF. The gene calls are TRBV25-1 and TRBJ1-6; tentatively, D is TRBD1 (5 bases). CDR1 and CDR2 from the germline V gene are MGHDK and SYGVNS. Trimming pared 0 bases from V and 7 bases from J, leaving 19 bases between. The length of the CDR3 is 18 residues.

This clone turned up a few times. The gene calls are TRBV7-8 and TRBJ1-1; unclear D gene. The germline V gene encodes CDR1 SGHVS and CDR2 FQNEAQ. Trimming removed 1 base at V and 5 bases at J, with 11 bases between. This CDR3 is 14 amino acids long. CDR3 region: CASSLGASSTEAFF. As DNA, the CDR3 is TGTGCCAGCAGCTTAGGGGCCAGCAGTACTGAAGCTTTCTTT.

This clone was found a few times. This chain links TRBV27 with TRBJ1-2; 7 nucleotides match TRBD1. CDR1 is MNHEY, CDR2 SMNVEV, per germline (reference sequence). The CDR3 spans 14 residues. V gave up 5 bases and J gave up 10 bases; unmatched junction bases: 13. The CDR3 region is CASSTRTGPTVYTF. The CDR3 coding sequence is TGTGCCAGCAGTACCAGGACAGGTCCAACAGTCTACACCTTC.

The V gene is TRBV19, the J gene TRBJ2-7; D is possibly TRBD2 (6 bases). Germline V CDR1 and CDR2: LNHDA, SQIVND (reference sequence). V lost 5 bases to trimming and J lost 0 bases, with 14 bases between them. This CDR3 has 15 amino acids. This chain's CDR3 is CASSPGGIGSYEQYF. The CDR3 DNA reads TGTGCCAGTAGTCCCGGAGGGATAGGCTCCTACGAGCAGTACTTC.

This chain uses TRBV7-2 with TRBJ2-5; D might be TRBD1 (5 bases). Trimming left V 3 bases short and J 5 bases short, with 13 bases between. The CDR3 totals 14 residues. Germline V lookup: CDR1 SGHTA, CDR2 FQGNSA. The CDR3 DNA follows: TGTGCCAGCAGCTTGAACAGGATGGGGGAGACCCAGTACTTC. Its protein is CASSLNRMGETQYF.

The chain links TRBV6-5 to TRBJ2-7, with TRBD1 identical over 10 bases. The V gene's germline CDR1 is MNHEY and CDR2 SVGAGI. The CDR3 is 14 residues long. V gave up 4 bases and J gave up 2 bases; unmatched junction bases: 2. The CDR3 DNA reads TGTGCCAGCAGTTGGACAGGGGGACCCTACGAGCAGTACTTC. It encodes CASSWTGGPYEQYF.

This clone was detected only once. The CDR3 loop is CASSKRTSGRALDEQFF. The CDR3 coding sequence is TGTGCCAGCAGCAAACGGACTAGCGGGAGGGCCCTCGATGAGCAGTTCTTC. V gene TRBV7-9 combines with J gene TRBJ2-1; 15 bases agree with TRBD2. The CDR3 sequence is 17 residues long. Trimming cost V 5 bases and J 8 bases; bases outside gene matches: 10. The germline CDR1 and CDR2 sequences are SEHNR and FQNEAQ (reference sequence).

The chain carries TRBV19 and TRBJ1-1; 12 bases fit TRBD1. V lost 1 base and J lost 5; bases outside the gene matches: 8. This CDR3 comprises 17 residues. CDR1 and CDR2 (germline): LNHDA, SQIVND (reference sequence). CDR3 nucleotides: TGTGCCAGTAGTATAGCCGGGACAGGGGGCGCAGGGACTGAAGCTTTCTTT. It codes for CASSIAGTGGAGTEAFF.

The chain uses TRBV27 and TRBJ2-2, with 9 bases matching TRBD1. J lost 4 bases, V lost 2 bases, and 2 bases had no gene match. This CDR3 spans 15 amino acids. Germline-derived CDR1 and CDR2 are MNHEY and SMNVEV (reference sequence). The CDR3 DNA follows: TGTGCCAGCAGTTTAAGGGGACAGGGCACCGGGGAGCTGTTTTTT. Its translation is CASSLRGQGTGELFF.

The chain carries TRBV2 and TRBJ1-1; 9 bases line up with TRBD1. Trimming took 1 base from V and 5 from J; bases not matched to a gene: 5. The V gene's germline CDR1 is SNHLY and CDR2 FYNNEI. The length of the CDR3 is 15 residues. Written as DNA, the CDR3 is TGTGCCAGCAGTGAAGAACAGGGGGCGAGTACTGAAGCTTTCTTT. Encoded protein: CASSEEQGASTEAFF.

This chain joins TRBV7-8 and TRBJ2-7; D may be TRBD1 (6 bases). Looked up from germline, CDR1 is SGHVS and CDR2 is FQNEAQ. CDR3 length: 15 residues. Between the trimmed V and J ends, which lost 1 base and 5 bases, there was a span of 15 bases. The CDR3 protein is CASSLDGQTRHEQYF. The CDR3 DNA reads TGTGCCAGCAGCTTAGACGGACAGACGAGGCACGAGCAGTACTTC.

This rearrangement joins TRBV5-4 to TRBJ2-1; a weak D match, TRBD2 (7 bases). The germline V and J ends were trimmed by 4 bases and 5 bases, with 22 bases remaining between them. The CDR3 is 17 residues long. CDR1 is SGHNT, CDR2 YYREEE, per germline (reference sequence). As DNA, the CDR3 is TGTGCCAGCAGCCAAGCGGTAGGGGGGGGGCGCCACAATGAGCAGTTCTTC. Its protein is CASSQAVGGGRHNEQFF.

CDR3 loop: CASSYSGAWNTEAFF. Here the CDR3 DNA reads TGTGCCAGCAGTTACTCAGGGGCTTGGAACACTGAAGCTTTCTTT. The chain combines TRBV6-2 or TRBV6-3 with TRBJ1-1, with D possibly matching TRBD1 (5 bases). The ends were cut back, 0 bases at V and 1 base at J, with 9 bases in the middle. The CDR3 is 15 amino acids. The germline V gene encodes CDR1 MNHEY and CDR2 SVGEGT.

V and J are TRBV12-3 or TRBV12-4 and TRBJ1-6, with D hard to call. The ends were cut back, 4 bases at V and 8 bases at J, with 9 bases in the middle. The CDR3 has 13 residues. The chain's CDR3 is CASSSFGDSPLHF. DNA for the CDR3: TGTGCCAGCAGTTCCTTCGGGGATTCACCCCTCCACTTT.

The gene calls are TRBV15 and TRBJ1-2; unclear D gene. Germline V gene sequence: CDR1 LNHNV, CDR2 YYDKDF (reference sequence). With 0 bases removed from V and 2 bases from J, the gap between germline ends came to 7 bases. The CDR3 loop spans 14 amino acids. The CDR3 DNA reads as TGTGCCACCAGCAGAGACACATCGAACTATGGCTACACCTTC. Amino acid sequence: CATSRDTSNYGYTF.

This CDR3 reads CASSIWVGGTGELFF. The CDR3, as DNA: TGTGCCAGTAGTATATGGGTAGGAGGAACCGGGGAGCTGTTTTTT. The chain carries TRBV19 and TRBJ2-2; tentatively, D is TRBD2 (5 bases). The CDR3 totals 15 residues. V was cut by 2 bases and J by 5 bases, with 12 bases left in between. The germline V gene encodes CDR1 LNHDA and CDR2 SQIVND (reference sequence).